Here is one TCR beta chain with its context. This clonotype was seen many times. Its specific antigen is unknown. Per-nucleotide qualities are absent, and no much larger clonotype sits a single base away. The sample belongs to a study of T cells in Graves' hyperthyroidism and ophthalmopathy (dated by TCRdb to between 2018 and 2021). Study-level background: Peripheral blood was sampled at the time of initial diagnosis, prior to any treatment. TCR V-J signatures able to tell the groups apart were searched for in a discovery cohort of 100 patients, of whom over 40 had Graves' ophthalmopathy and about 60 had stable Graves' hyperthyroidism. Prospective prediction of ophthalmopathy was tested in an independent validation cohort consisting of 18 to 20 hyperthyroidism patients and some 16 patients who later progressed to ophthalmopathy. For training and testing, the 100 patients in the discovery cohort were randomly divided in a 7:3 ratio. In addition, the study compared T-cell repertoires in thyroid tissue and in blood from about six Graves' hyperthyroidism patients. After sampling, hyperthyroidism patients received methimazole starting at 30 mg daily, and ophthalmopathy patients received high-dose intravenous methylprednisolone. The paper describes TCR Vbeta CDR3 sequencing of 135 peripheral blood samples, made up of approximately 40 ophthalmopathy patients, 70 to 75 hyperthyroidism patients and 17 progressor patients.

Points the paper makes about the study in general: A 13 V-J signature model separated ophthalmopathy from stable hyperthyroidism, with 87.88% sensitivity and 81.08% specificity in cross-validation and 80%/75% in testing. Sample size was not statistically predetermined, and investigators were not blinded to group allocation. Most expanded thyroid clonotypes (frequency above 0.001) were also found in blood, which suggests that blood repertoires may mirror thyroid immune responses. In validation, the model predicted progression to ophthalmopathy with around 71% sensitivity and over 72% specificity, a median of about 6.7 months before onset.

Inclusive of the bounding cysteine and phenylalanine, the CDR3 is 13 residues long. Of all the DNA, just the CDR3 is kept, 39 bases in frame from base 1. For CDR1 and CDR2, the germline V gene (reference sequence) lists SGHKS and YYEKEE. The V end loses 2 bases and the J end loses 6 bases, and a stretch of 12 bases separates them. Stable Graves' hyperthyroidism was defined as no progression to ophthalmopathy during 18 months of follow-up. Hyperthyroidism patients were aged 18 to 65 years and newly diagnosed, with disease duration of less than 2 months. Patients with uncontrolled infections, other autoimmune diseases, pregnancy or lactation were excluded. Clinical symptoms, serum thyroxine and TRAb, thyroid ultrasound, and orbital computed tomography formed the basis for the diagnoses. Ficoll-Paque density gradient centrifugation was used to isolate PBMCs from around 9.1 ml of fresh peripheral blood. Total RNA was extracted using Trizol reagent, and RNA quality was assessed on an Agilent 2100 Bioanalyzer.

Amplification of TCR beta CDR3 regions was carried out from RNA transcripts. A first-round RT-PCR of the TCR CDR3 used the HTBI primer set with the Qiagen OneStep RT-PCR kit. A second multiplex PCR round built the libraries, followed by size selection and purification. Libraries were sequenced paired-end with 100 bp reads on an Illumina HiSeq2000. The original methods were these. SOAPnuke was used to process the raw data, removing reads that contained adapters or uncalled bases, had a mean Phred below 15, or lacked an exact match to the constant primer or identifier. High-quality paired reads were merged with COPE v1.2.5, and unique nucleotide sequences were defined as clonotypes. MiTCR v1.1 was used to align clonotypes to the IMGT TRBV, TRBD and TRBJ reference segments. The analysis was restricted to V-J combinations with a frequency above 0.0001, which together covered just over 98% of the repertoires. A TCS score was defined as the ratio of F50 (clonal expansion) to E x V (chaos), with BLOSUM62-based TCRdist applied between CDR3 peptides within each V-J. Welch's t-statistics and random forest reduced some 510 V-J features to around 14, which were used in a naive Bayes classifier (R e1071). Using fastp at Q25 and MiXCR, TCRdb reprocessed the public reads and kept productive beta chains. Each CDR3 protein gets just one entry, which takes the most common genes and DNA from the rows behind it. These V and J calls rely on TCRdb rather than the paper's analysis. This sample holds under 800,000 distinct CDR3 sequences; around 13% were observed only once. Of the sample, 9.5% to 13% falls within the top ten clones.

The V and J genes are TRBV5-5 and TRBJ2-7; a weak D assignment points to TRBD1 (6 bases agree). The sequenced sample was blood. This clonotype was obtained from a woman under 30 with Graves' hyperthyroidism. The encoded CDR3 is CASSLLTGTEQYF. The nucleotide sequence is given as TGTGCCAGCAGCTTACTAACAGGGACCGAGCAGTACTTC.